This record concerns one T cell receptor (beta chain) sequence. Additional DNA sequences in this sample encode the identical CDR3. Sequencing used cDNA as its template, made by extracting RNA and reverse transcribing it. TCRdb's copy holds only in-frame clones and misses some; the assay was immunoSEQ multiplex PCR. The sample yields about 160,000 clones, 55% to 75% seen once. These data come from a study of CD8+ T cells in alopecia areata. The treatment: oral pan-JAK inhibitor, 5-10 mg twice daily. The source of this sequence is a human donor with alopecia areata. Sequencing was performed on CD4+ T cells sorted from blood, taken at week 4, from a patient treated with tofacitinib.

DNA for the CDR3: TGCGCCAGCAGCTCGGGACAAAAGGGTCAGCCCCAGCATTTT. Protein sequence: CASSSGQKGQPQHF. V is TRBV5-1 and J is TRBJ1-5; TRBD1 is a possible D gene (6 bases). Germline V gives CDR1 SGHRS, CDR2 YFSETQ. There are 14 residues in the CDR3. V lost 3 bases to trimming and J lost 6 bases, with 13 bases between them.